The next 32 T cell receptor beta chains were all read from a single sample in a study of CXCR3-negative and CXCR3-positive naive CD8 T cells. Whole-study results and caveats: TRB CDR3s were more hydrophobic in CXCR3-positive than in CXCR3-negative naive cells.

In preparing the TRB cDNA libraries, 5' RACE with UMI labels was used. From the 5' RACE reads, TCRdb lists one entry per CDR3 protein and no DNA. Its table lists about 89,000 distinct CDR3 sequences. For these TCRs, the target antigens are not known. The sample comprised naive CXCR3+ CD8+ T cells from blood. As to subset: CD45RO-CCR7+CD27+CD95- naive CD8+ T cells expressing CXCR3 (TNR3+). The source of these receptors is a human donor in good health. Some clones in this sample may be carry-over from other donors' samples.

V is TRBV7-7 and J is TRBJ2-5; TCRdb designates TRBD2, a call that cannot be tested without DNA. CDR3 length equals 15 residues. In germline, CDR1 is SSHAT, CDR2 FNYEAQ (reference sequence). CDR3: CASSLGLAGEETQYF. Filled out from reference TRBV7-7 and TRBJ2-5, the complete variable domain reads GAGVSQSPRYKVTKRGQDVTLRCDPISSHATLYWYQQALGQGPEFLTYFNYEAQPDKSGLPSDRFSAERPEGSISTLTIQRTEQRDSAMYRCASSLGLAGEETQYFGPGTRLLVL.

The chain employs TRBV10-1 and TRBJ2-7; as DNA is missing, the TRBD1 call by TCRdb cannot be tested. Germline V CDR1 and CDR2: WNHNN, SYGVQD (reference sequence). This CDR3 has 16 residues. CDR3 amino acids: CASSEPGGDSPYEQYF.

The CDR3 here is CASSQPGLAGRETQYF. This chain links TRBV4-1 with TRBJ2-5; the D gene TCRdb calls, TRBD2, cannot be checked with no DNA. The CDR3 runs 16 residues. Germline values: CDR1 MGHRA, CDR2 YSYEKL.

CDR3 sequence reads: CATSDPAGPYNEQFF. The chain employs TRBV24-1 and TRBJ2-1; the D call of TRBD1 rests on TCRdb alone, since no DNA is present to check it. Germline values: CDR1 KGHDR, CDR2 SFDVKD. This CDR3 region has 15 residues.

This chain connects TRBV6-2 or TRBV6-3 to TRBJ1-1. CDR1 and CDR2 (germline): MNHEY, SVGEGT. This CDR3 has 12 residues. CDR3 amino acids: CASSPGTTEAFF.

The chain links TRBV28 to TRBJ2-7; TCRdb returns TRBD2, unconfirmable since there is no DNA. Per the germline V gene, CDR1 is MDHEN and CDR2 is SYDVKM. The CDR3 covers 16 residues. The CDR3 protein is CASSFAGQWSSYEQYF.

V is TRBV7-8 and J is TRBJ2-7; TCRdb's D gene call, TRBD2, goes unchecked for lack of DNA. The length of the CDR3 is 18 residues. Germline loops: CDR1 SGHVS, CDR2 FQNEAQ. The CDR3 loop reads CASSFPSSGGSTIYEQYF.

The CDR3 loop reads CASSQDYGGNTEAFF. This rearrangement joins TRBV3-1 to TRBJ1-1; TCRdb's D gene call, TRBD1, goes unchecked for lack of DNA. Germline V CDR1 and CDR2: LGHDT, YNNKEL (reference sequence). The CDR3 runs 15 residues. The full variable domain, completed using reference TRBV3-1 and TRBJ1-1, is DTAVSQTPKYLVTQMGNDKSIKCEQNLGHDTMYWYKQDSKKFLKIMFSYNNKELIINETVPNRFSPKSPDKAHLNLHINSLELGDSAVYFCASSQDYGGNTEAFFGQGTRLTVV.

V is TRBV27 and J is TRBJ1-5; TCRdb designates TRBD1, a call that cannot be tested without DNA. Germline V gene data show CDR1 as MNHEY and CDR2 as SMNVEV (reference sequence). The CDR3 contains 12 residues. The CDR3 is CASGASNQPQHF.

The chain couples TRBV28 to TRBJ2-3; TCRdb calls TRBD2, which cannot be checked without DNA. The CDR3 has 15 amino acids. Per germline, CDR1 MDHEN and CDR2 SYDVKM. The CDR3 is CASRTRFMTADTQYF.

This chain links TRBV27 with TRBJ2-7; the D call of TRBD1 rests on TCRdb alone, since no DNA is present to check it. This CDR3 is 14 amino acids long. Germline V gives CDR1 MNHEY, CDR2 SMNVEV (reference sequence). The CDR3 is CASSWDRSSYEQYF.

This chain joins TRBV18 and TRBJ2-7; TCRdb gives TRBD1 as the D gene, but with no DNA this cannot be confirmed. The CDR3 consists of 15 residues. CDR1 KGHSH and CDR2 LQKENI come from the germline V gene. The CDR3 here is CASSPGTGLSYEQYF.

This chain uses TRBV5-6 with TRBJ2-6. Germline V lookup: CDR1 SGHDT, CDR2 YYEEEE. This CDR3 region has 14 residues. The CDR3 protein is CASSLIPGANVLTF. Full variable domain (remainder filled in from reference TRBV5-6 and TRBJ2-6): DAGVTQSPTHLIKTRGQQVTLRCSPKSGHDTVSWYQQALGQGPQFIFQYYEEEERQRGNFPDRFSGHQFPNYSSELNVNALLLGDSALYLCASSLIPGANVLTFGAGSRLTVL.

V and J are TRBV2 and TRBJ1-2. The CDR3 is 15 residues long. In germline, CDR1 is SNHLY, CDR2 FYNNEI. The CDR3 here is CASSKTAGINYGYTF.

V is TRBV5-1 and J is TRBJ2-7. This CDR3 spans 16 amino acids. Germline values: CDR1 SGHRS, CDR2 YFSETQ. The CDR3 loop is CASSLATDLSSYEQYF.

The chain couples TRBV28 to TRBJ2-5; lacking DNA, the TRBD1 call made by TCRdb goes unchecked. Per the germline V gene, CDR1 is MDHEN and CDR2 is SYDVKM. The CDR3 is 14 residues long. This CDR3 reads CASSSPGSQETQYF.

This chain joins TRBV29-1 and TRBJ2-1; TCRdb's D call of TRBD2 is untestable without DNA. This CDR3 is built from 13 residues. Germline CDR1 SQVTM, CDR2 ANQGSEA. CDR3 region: CSVGLAGENEQFF.

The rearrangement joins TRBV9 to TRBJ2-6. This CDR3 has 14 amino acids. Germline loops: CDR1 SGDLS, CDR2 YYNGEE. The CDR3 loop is CASSGRTGANVLTF. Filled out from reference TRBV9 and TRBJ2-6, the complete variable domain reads DSGVTQTPKHLITATGQRVTLRCSPRSGDLSVYWYQQSLDQGLQFLIQYYNGEERAKGNILERFSAQQFPDLHSELNLSSLELGDSALYFCASSGRTGANVLTFGAGSRLTVL.

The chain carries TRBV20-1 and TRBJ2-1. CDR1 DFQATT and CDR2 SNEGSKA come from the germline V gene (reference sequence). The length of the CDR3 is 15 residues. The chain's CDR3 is CSARDDGRSYNEQFF.

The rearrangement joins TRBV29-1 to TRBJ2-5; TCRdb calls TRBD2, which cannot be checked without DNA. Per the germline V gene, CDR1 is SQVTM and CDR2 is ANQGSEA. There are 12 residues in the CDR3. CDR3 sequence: CSVRGALETQYF.

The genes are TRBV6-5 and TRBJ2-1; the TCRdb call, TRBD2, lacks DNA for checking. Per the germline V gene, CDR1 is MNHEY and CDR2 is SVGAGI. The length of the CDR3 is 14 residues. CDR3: CASILAGGLREQFF.

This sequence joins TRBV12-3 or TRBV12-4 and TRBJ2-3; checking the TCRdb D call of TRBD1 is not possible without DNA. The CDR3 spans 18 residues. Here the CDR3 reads CASSSLGQGDPHSDTQYF.

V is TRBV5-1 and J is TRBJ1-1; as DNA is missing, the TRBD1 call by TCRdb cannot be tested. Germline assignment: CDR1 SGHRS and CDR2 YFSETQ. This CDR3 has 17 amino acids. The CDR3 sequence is CASSRFYRDNGTPEAFF. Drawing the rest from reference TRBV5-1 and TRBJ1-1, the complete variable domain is KAGVTQTPRYLIKTRGQQVTLSCSPISGHRSVSWYQQTPGQGLQFLFEYFSETQRNKGNFPGRFSGRQFSNSRSEMNVSTLELGDSALYLCASSRFYRDNGTPEAFFGQGTRLTVV.

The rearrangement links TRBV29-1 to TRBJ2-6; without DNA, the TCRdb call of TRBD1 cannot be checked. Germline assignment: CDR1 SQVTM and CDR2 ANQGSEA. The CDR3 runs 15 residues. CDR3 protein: CSVVNPGSGANVLTF.

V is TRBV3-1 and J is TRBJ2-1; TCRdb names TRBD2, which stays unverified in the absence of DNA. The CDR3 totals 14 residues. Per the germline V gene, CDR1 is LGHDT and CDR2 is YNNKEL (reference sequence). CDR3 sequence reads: CASSQGGGGGEQFF.

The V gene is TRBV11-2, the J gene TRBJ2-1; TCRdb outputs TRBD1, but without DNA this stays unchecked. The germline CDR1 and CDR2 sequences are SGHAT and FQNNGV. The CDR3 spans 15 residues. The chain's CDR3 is CASSSGGTSYNEQFF.

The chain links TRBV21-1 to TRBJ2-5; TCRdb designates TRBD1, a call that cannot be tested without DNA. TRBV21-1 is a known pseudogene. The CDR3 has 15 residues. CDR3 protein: CASSNRGHDLETQYF.

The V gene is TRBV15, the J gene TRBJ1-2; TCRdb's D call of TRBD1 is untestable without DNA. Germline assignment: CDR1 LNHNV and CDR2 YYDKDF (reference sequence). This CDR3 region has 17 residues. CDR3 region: CATSRDMGDRLYRGYTF.

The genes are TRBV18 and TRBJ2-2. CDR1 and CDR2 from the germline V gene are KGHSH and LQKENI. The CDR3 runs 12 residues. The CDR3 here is CASAVITGELFF.

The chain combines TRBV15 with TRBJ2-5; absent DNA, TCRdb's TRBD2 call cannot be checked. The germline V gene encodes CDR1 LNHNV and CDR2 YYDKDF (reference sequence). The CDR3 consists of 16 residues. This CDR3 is CATSRDQGLLQETQYF.

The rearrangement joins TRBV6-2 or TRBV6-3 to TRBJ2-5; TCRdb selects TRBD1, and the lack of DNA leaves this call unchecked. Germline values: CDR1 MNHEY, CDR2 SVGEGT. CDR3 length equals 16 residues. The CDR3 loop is CASTMGRGADEETQYF.

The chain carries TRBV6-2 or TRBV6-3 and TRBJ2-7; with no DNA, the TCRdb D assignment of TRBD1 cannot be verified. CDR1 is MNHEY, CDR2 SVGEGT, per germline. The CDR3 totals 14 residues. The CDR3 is CASSQTGGSDEQYF.